This T cell receptor (beta chain) originates from a study of OX40 agonist ivuxolimab in advanced cancers. A note on the overall study: Ivuxolimab, which targeted the costimulatory receptor OX40 (CD134), was an agonistic, fully human IgG2 monoclonal antibody. The paper covers the monotherapy dose-escalation part of the phase I ivuxolimab trial, which included N = 52 patients. Partial responses occurred in three dose-escalation patients, of whom one had hepatocellular carcinoma and two had cutaneous melanoma. Among the roughly 52 dose-escalation patients, approximately 20 had hepatocellular carcinoma, 15 or so melanoma, 9 renal cell carcinoma and 9 head and neck cancer. Prior anti-PD-1, anti-PD-L1 or anti-CTLA-4 therapy was permitted, and 40% to 50% of dose-escalation patients had received checkpoint inhibitors. The point of sequencing TCRbeta in the periphery was to test whether ivuxolimab changed TCR sequence diversity and drove clonal T-cell expansion. In the dose-escalation cohort, 82.7% of patients were male, and the mean age was 60 years with a range of roughly 20 to 80. Intravenous ivuxolimab was administered to patients every 2 weeks at six dose levels: 0.01, 0.1, 0.3, 1.5, 3 and 10 mg/kg.

Genomic DNA was isolated from the sorted cells so that the TCRbeta CDR3 region could be sequenced. The immunoSEQ Assay was used to sequence the TCRbeta CDR3 regions. TCRdb re-hosts the immuneACCESS table, in-frame sequences only. Its copies lack some clones; in the studies checked, an unresolved V gene accounts for under half of them, and the cause for the rest is not known. Across this sample there are about 80,000 clones, with approximately 84% seen only once. Of the sample, 25% falls within the top ten clones. The trial excluded patients who had a history of autoimmune disease or who were on systemic immunosuppression. Peripheral blood for TCR sequencing was drawn from every dose cohort at baseline, at cycle 4 day 1 and at cycle 7 day 1. Samples came from an open-label, multicenter, first-in-human phase I dose-escalation trial of ivuxolimab. Adults with locally advanced or metastatic melanoma, renal cell carcinoma, hepatocellular carcinoma or head and neck squamous cell carcinoma were enrolled in the trial. Before TCR sequencing, CD4+ and CD8+ T cells were separately sorted from peripheral blood.

Broad study findings and their caveats: At doses from 0.1 to 3.0 mg/kg, clonal expansion was seen in both CD4+ and CD8+ blood T cells between baseline and week 6. Partial responders in the 0.1-3.0 mg/kg groups had among the lowest normalized peripheral clonal expansion, especially among CD8+ T cells. After ivuxolimab, expanded clones were on average more numerous among CD8+ T cells than among CD4+ T cells. Low levels of normalized T-cell clonal expansion were also seen in some patients who did not respond. The antigen specificity of the peripheral T cells that underwent clonal expansion was not determined.

With respect to this clone: Its antigen specificity is not known. One base away there is no much larger clone; base qualities are not given.

Taken from the germline V gene, the CDR1 and CDR2 loops are SGHAT and FQNNGV. Trimming takes 4 bases off V and 8 bases off J; junction bases not matched to a gene: 15. Measured from the cysteine to the phenylalanine, the CDR3 is 17 residues long. The sequence is cut down to CDR3 DNA, 51 bases in frame from base 1. The sequences come from CD4+ or CD8+ T cells sorted from blood, collected in a trial of the OX40 agonist ivuxolimab. The rearrangement combines TRBV11-2 with TRBJ2-1; a stretch of 9 junction bases matches TRBD2. The TCR was taken from an adult with an advanced solid tumor such as melanoma, head and neck, liver or kidney cancer. The sequenced DNA: TGTGCCAGCAGCTCCGGGAGGGGAGCGGGAGGCAGAGATGAGCAGTTCTTC. It translates as CASSSGRGAGGRDEQFF.